The sequence of this TCR beta chain was determined in a study of T cells after yellow fever vaccination. This clonotype was counted ten times or more. This CDR3 is built from 13 residues. Trimming removed 7 bases at V and 6 bases at J, with 16 bases between. Germline V CDR1 and CDR2: MDHEN, SYDVKM. MiXCR, run by TCRdb on the 5' RACE reads, gives a single entry per CDR3 protein. Here the sample spans approximately 550,000 distinct CDR3 sequences, approximately 21% being singletons. This sequence originates from a man between 25 and 39 years old who received the YFV17D yellow fever vaccine. The rearrangement links TRBV28 to TRBJ2-7; D is unclear. The input for sequencing was PBMCs, taken 15 days after the yellow fever booster vaccination. The CDR3 region has the DNA TGTGCCAGCACCACTGCTGCGGTCTCCGAGCAGTACTTC. This translates into CASTTAAVSEQYF.